Shown below are 32 T cell receptor beta chains from a single sample sequenced in a study of cytomegalovirus exposure and HLA in healthy donors. 13 Jbeta primers and 60 Vbeta primers were used for the PCR. Profiled with immunoSEQ multiplex PCR; TCRdb holds only in-frame clones, not every one. The repertoire has roughly 180,000 clones, 70% to 80% of them found once; the top ten carry about 1.5%. The source material was PBMCs. These receptors were taken from a young man in good health and CMV-seronegative.

This clone appeared a few times. The chain links TRBV6-5 to TRBJ1-4; D may be TRBD1 (5 bases). V shed 5 bases and J shed 9 bases, with 16 bases lying between them. Germline CDR1 MNHEY, CDR2 SVGAGI. CDR3 length: 14 residues. CDR3 nucleotide sequence: TGTGCCAGCAGTCCGCAGGGTGGGAAAAAAAAACTGTTTTTT. Its translation: CASSPQGGKKKLFF.

This clone was seen a few times. The J gene is TRBJ2-1, the V gene TRBV27; D is undetermined. The V end lost 4 bases, the J end lost 4 bases, and 11 bases lay between the germline ends. The CDR3 consists of 14 residues. Looked up from germline, CDR1 is MNHEY and CDR2 is SMNVEV (reference sequence). The CDR3, as DNA: TGTGCCAGCAGTTCGGGTTCACCGTACAATGAGCAGTTCTTC. Protein product: CASSSGSPYNEQFF.

In nucleotides, the CDR3 is TGCGCCAGCAGCCAAGAAGGTTACGGGGTGTTCTCTGGGGCCAACGTCCTGACTTTC. This encodes CASSQEGYGVFSGANVLTF. The chain recombines TRBV4-3 with TRBJ2-6; a weak D match, TRBD2 (5 bases). Germline CDR1 reads LGHNA; CDR2 reads YSLEER. V was pared by 0 bases and J by 0 bases, with 15 bases between. This CDR3 region has 19 residues.

This clone was found a few times. The chain combines TRBV2 with TRBJ2-3; a possible D gene is TRBD2 (6 bases). Trimming took off 5 bases at V and 0 bases at J, with 12 bases between the two ends. Germline V gives CDR1 SNHLY, CDR2 FYNNEI. The CDR3 totals 15 residues. CDR3 protein: CASSRSGLSTDTQYF. CDR3 bases: TGTGCCAGCAGTCGTAGCGGACTGAGCACAGATACGCAGTATTTT.

This clone was recorded a few times. V is TRBV5-1 and J is TRBJ1-1; unclear D gene. V lost 2 bases to trimming and J lost 1 base, with 6 bases between them. The CDR3 is 13 residues long. CDR1 and CDR2 (germline): SGHRS, YFSETQ. The CDR3 region is CASSLAQNTEAFF. CDR3 DNA sequence: TGCGCCAGCAGCTTAGCCCAGAACACTGAAGCTTTCTTT.

The chain is built from TRBV4-3 and TRBJ1-3; TRBD1 matches at 7 bases. V lost 4 bases, J lost 4 bases, and 10 bases stayed unmatched. The CDR3 is made up of 16 amino acids. Germline V gene data show CDR1 as LGHNA and CDR2 as YSLEER. CDR3 coding DNA: TGCGCCAGCAGCCCCGGGAAGGGGGCGGTAGGAAACACCATATATTTT. Its protein product is CASSPGKGAVGNTIYF.

The gene calls are TRBV11-2 and TRBJ2-1; 10 bases match TRBD2. The CDR3 has 15 residues. The trim removed 6 bases at V and 8 bases at J, leaving 10 bases unmatched. Germline assignment: CDR1 SGHAT and CDR2 FQNNGV. The CDR3 region has the DNA TGTGCCAGCAGTTCAAGCGGGACTAGCGACGATGAGCAGTTCTTC. Translated, it gives CASSSSGTSDDEQFF. Full variable domain (remainder filled in from reference TRBV11-2 and TRBJ2-1): EAGVAQSPRYKIIEKRQSVAFWCNPISGHATLYWYQQILGQGPKLLIQFQNNGVVDDSQLPKDRFSAERLKGVDSTLKIQPAKLEDSAVYLCASSSSGTSDDEQFFGPGTRLTVL.

The chain couples TRBV10-3 to TRBJ1-1; no firm D call. From germline, CDR1 is ENHRY and CDR2 SYGVKD. This CDR3 region has 13 residues. Trimming left V 3 bases short and J 4 bases short, with 9 bases between. The CDR3 is CAISDVRGTEAFF. For the CDR3, the DNA is TGTGCCATCAGTGACGTACGAGGCACTGAAGCTTTCTTT.

The chain uses TRBV6-6 and TRBJ2-1; 12 nucleotides align to TRBD2. The CDR3 runs to 16 residues. Germline V gene data show CDR1 as MNHNY and CDR2 as SVGAGI (reference sequence). The trim removed 4 bases at V and 7 bases at J, leaving 8 bases unmatched. The CDR3 coding sequence is TGTGCCAGCAGTTCCGGCACGACTAGCGGGAGTAATGAGCAGTTCTTC. It translates to CASSSGTTSGSNEQFF.

This CDR3 is CASSEEGGSFYGYTF. CDR3 DNA: TGTGCCAGCAGTGAAGAGGGAGGGAGTTTCTATGGCTACACCTTC. This rearrangement joins TRBV2 to TRBJ1-2; D unclear. V lost 1 base, J lost 4 bases, and 13 bases lay in between. The CDR3 runs to 15 residues. Germline-derived CDR1 and CDR2 are SNHLY and FYNNEI.

V gene TRBV9 combines with J gene TRBJ2-6; no reliable D call. This CDR3 comprises 15 residues. CDR1 is SGDLS and CDR2 is YYNGEE in the germline V gene. V shed 0 bases and J shed 1 base, with 5 bases lying between them. CDR3 sequence (DNA): TGTGCCAGCAGCGTAGGTCCATCTGGGGCCAACGTCCTGACTTTC. The encoded protein is CASSVGPSGANVLTF.

V gene TRBV5-1 combines with J gene TRBJ2-3; 8 nucleotides agree with TRBD1. The CDR3 runs to 14 residues. Looked up from germline, CDR1 is SGHRS and CDR2 is YFSETQ. V was pared by 0 bases and J by 7 bases, with 4 bases of the junction left unmatched. In nucleotides, the CDR3 is TGCGCCAGCAGCTTGGGGACAGGGCTAAATACGCAGTATTTT. This translates into CASSLGTGLNTQYF.

This clone was counted a single time. The chain is built from TRBV7-9 and TRBJ1-1, with D possibly matching TRBD1 (6 bases). CDR3 length equals 14 residues. CDR1 SEHNR and CDR2 FQNEAQ come from the germline V gene (reference sequence). The V and J ends lost 1 base and 1 base respectively, with 7 bases between them. The CDR3, as DNA: TGTGCCAGCAGCTTAGGACAGGCGAACACTGAAGCTTTCTTT. This encodes CASSLGQANTEAFF.

The chain is built from TRBV5-1 and TRBJ1-3; 9 positions agree with TRBD1. V lost 3 bases and J lost 4; bases outside the gene matches: 2. The CDR3 runs to 14 residues. The germline V gene encodes CDR1 SGHRS and CDR2 YFSETQ. CDR3 nucleotides: TGCGCCAGCAGCTCCGGGACAGGGGGAAACACCATATATTTT. Translated: CASSSGTGGNTIYF.

The chain combines TRBV7-9 with TRBJ2-5; D might be TRBD1 (5 bases). The DNA matches TRBJ2-7 better at its end, which makes the J call doubtful. Germline V gene lookup returns CDR1 SEHNR and CDR2 FQNEAQ (reference sequence). CDR3 size: 16 residues. The CDR3 region has the DNA TGTGCCAGCAGGGCGTTTATAGCAGGGCACTCCTACGAGCAGTACTTC. Translating gives CASRAFIAGHSYEQYF.

The chain uses TRBV2 and TRBJ2-4; TRBD2 matches 7 bases. Per germline, CDR1 SNHLY and CDR2 FYNNEI. V gave up 3 bases and J gave up 6 bases; unmatched junction bases: 2. The CDR3 runs 13 residues. This CDR3 reads CASSDGGRNIQYF. Here the CDR3 DNA reads TGTGCCAGCAGTGACGGGGGGAGAAACATTCAGTACTTC.

This rearrangement joins TRBV7-8 to TRBJ2-5; 10 bases align to TRBD2. The CDR3 spans 16 residues. Per germline, CDR1 SGHVS and CDR2 FQNEAQ. V shed 5 bases and J 6 bases; nucleotides not matched to a gene: 12. Written as DNA, the CDR3 is TGTGCCAGCAGCCTCCAGCCAGCGGGAGGGGTAAAGACCCAGTACTTC. Translating gives CASSLQPAGGVKTQYF.

CDR3 sequence reads: CASSHYRVANEKLFF. DNA of the CDR3: TGTGCCAGCAGTCACTACAGGGTGGCTAATGAAAAACTGTTTTTT. This chain joins TRBV6-6 and TRBJ1-4, with D possibly being TRBD1 (6 bases). CDR3 length: 15 amino acids. The V gene lost 5 bases and the J gene lost 3 bases, with 13 bases spanning the gap. Germline V gene sequence: CDR1 MNHNY, CDR2 SVGAGI (reference sequence).

V and J are TRBV7-6 and TRBJ2-2; tentatively, D is TRBD1 (6 bases). Germline V gene data show CDR1 as SGHVS and CDR2 as FNYEAQ. Trimming stripped 6 bases from V and 1 base from J, with 9 bases between. The CDR3 is 14 amino acids. CDR3 sequence: CASRPTGNTGELFF. CDR3 sequence (DNA): TGTGCCAGCAGGCCGACAGGGAACACCGGGGAGCTGTTTTTT.

The V and J genes are TRBV27 and TRBJ2-7; a possible D gene is TRBD2 (5 bases). Germline V CDR1 and CDR2: MNHEY, SMNVEV (reference sequence). This CDR3 has 16 residues. V gave up 3 bases and J gave up 2 bases, with 17 bases separating them. The DNA of the CDR3 is TGTGCCAGCAGTTTCATGGGCGGGTCTGGGGCCTACGAGCAGTACTTC. It codes for CASSFMGGSGAYEQYF.

The rearrangement links TRBV4-3 to TRBJ1-2; D remains unclear. Between the trimmed V and J ends, which lost 6 bases and 0 bases, there was a span of 17 bases. Germline values: CDR1 LGHNA, CDR2 YSLEER. The CDR3 contains 16 residues. The CDR3 region has the DNA TGCGCCAGCAGTCCTTTCTTTGGGAGCTCTAACTATGGCTACACCTTC. Translating gives CASSPFFGSSNYGYTF.

The chain carries TRBV6-6 and TRBJ1-1; D is uncertain. Germline loops: CDR1 MNHNY, CDR2 SVGAGI (reference sequence). The CDR3 length is 15 residues. Trimming removed 6 bases at V and 5 bases at J, with 19 bases between. CDR3 residues: CASSSPSFGGTEAFF. As DNA, the CDR3 is TGTGCCAGCAGCTCCCCCTCCTTTGGAGGTACTGAAGCTTTCTTT.

V usage is TRBV4-3 and J usage is TRBJ1-1; 11 nucleotides match TRBD1. CDR1 and CDR2 (germline): LGHNA, YSLEER. This CDR3 spans 16 amino acids. V dropped 6 bases and J dropped 4; count of bases not matched to a gene: 10. CDR3 residues: CASSPGQGVVGTEAFF. The CDR3 DNA sequence: TGCGCCAGCAGTCCGGGACAGGGGGTAGTGGGCACTGAAGCTTTCTTT.

This chain links TRBV25-1 with TRBJ2-7; 7 nucleotides agree with TRBD1. This CDR3 is 15 amino acids long. V was pared by 1 base and J by 5 bases, with 8 bases of the junction left unmatched. Germline CDR1 is MGHDK and CDR2 is SYGVNS. The DNA of the CDR3 is TGTGCCAGCAGTGAATCTTACAGGGGTCGCCACGAGCAGTACTTC. This translates into CASSESYRGRHEQYF.

The chain recombines TRBV9 with TRBJ2-7; D perhaps matches TRBD1 (6 bases). The CDR3 is 16 residues long. Germline CDR1 and CDR2: SGDLS and YYNGEE. The V end was cut by 0 bases, the J end by 2 bases, with 15 bases between. CDR3 in DNA: TGTGCCAGCAGCGTAGGAGGGGGACGAGGACCCTACGAGCAGTACTTC. This translates into CASSVGGGRGPYEQYF.

This chain joins TRBV11-3 and TRBJ2-3, with TRBD1 as a possible D gene (6 bases). Germline lookup yields CDR1 SGHNT and CDR2 YENEEA. The CDR3 has 16 residues. V dropped 5 bases and J dropped 4 bases, with 19 bases sitting between them. The CDR3 reads CASSPQGTLGPDTQYF. CDR3 DNA: TGTGCCAGCAGCCCCCAAGGGACACTCGGGCCAGATACGCAGTATTTT.

The rearrangement uses TRBV4-3 and TRBJ2-3; TRBD2 agrees at 10 bases. The CDR3 is 17 amino acids. V shed 4 bases and J 0 bases; nucleotides not matched to a gene: 7. The germline V gene has CDR1 LGHNA and CDR2 YSLEER. DNA of the CDR3: TGCGCCAGCAGCCTTCTAGCGGGGGCGACTAGCACAGATACGCAGTATTTT. Its protein is CASSLLAGATSTDTQYF.

A few counts support this clone. The sample carries other DNA sequences with the same CDR3. The chain combines TRBV6-5 with TRBJ1-2; 8 nucleotides align to TRBD1. The CDR3 covers 14 residues. With 0 bases clipped from V and 7 bases from J, the junction kept 4 bases outside the gene matches. Germline V gene data show CDR1 as MNHEY and CDR2 as SVGAGI. DNA for the CDR3: TGTGCCAGCAGTTACTCAGGACAGGGTTTTGGCTACACCTTC. This gives the protein CASSYSGQGFGYTF.

The J gene is TRBJ2-7, the V gene TRBV7-2; TRBD1 matches 9 bases. J gave up 4 bases and V 5 bases, and 6 bases lay outside the gene matches. The CDR3 sequence is 14 residues long. The V gene's germline CDR1 is SGHTA and CDR2 FQGNSA. The CDR3 protein is CASSEDRGVYEQYF. In DNA form, the CDR3 reads TGTGCCAGCAGCGAGGACAGGGGAGTGTACGAGCAGTACTTC.

The V gene is TRBV11-2, the J gene TRBJ2-3, with TRBD1 matching 8 bases. The J segment lost 4 bases and the V segment lost 5 bases, leaving 8 bases of the junction unmatched. The V gene's germline CDR1 is SGHAT and CDR2 FQNNGV. This CDR3 is 15 amino acids long. CDR3 loop: CASSPMTGDADTQYF. DNA of the CDR3: TGTGCCAGCAGCCCTATGACAGGGGACGCAGATACGCAGTATTTT.

The chain combines TRBV13 with TRBJ1-1; D is uncertain. Between the trimmed V and J ends, which lost 5 bases and 4 bases, there was a span of 17 bases. The CDR3 is 15 amino acids. Germline-derived CDR1 and CDR2 are PRHDT and FYEKMQ (reference sequence). CDR3 amino acids: CASSRQAKAGTEAFF. CDR3 nucleotides: TGTGCCAGCAGCCGCCAGGCGAAGGCGGGCACTGAAGCTTTCTTT.

The V gene is TRBV9, the J gene TRBJ2-2, with TRBD1 matching 7 bases. The trim removed 3 bases at V and 3 bases at J, leaving 17 bases unmatched. CDR3 size: 19 residues. Germline assignment: CDR1 SGDLS and CDR2 YYNGEE. The CDR3: CASSDTIHPTGSDTGELFF. Here the CDR3 DNA reads TGTGCCAGCAGCGATACTATCCACCCGACAGGGAGCGACACCGGGGAGCTGTTTTTT. Full variable domain (rest looked up from reference TRBV9 and TRBJ2-2): DSGVTQTPKHLITATGQRVTLRCSPRSGDLSVYWYQQSLDQGLQFLIQYYNGEERAKGNILERFSAQQFPDLHSELNLSSLELGDSALYFCASSDTIHPTGSDTGELFFGEGSRLTVL.